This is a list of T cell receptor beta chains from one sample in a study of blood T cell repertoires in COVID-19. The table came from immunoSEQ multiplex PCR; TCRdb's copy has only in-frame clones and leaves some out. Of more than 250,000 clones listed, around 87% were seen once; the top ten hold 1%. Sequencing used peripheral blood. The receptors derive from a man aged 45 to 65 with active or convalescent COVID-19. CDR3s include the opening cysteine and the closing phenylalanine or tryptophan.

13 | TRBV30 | CAWSPRPTGEAFF
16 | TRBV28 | CASSLFPSGGLDEQFF
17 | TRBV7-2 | CASKKEGPSGRADTQYF
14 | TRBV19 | CASTHRDFITEAFF
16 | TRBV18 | CASSPGQGGLTDTQYF
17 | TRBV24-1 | CATSDPGPRGSYNEQFF
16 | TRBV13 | CASSSLQGFTGNTIYF
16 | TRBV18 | CASSPNTGGSYNEQFF
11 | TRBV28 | CAIKRVAEAFF
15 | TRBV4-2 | CASSQEGDKPYGYTF
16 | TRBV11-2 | CASDKGTSFSTDTQYF
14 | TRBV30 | CAWSSTGGRHTQYF
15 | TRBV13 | CASSQEPGLDTEAFF
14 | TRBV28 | CASGGGGSWSPLHF
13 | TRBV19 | CASWGGSTDTQYF
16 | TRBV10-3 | CAISESRDRSTDTQYF
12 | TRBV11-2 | CASSQQSSEAFF
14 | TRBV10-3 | CAISEGQGPSPLHF
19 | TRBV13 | CASSPSPSLLGGPQETQYF
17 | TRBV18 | CASSRADRGRLNTEAFF
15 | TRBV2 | CASSPRLAGDQEQYF
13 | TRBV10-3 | CAISKQGSYEQYF
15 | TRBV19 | CASSRTGSSNQPQHF
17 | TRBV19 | CASSILTGGHGNTEAFF
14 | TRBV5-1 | CASSLGDGNYGYTF